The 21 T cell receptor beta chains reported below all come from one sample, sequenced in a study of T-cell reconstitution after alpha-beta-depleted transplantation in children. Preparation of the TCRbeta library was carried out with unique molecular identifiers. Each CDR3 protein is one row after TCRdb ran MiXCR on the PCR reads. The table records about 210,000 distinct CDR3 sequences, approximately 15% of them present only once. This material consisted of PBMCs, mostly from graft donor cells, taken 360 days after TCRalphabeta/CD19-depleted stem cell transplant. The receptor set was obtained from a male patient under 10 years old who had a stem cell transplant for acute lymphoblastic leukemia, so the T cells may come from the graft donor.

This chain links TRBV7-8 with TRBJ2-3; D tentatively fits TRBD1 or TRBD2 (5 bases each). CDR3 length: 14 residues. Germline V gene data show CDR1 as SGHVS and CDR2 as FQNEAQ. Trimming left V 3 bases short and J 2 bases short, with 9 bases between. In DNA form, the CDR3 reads TGTGCCAGCAGCTTGGGGACGAACACAGATACGCAGTATTTT. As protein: CASSLGTNTDTQYF.

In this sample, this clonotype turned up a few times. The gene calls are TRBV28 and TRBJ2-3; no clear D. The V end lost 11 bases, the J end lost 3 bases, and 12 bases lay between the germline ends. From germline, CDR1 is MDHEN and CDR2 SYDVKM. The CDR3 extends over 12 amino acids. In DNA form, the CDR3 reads TGTGCCGTGGGATTAGCAACAGATACGCAGTATTTT. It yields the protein CAVGLATDTQYF.

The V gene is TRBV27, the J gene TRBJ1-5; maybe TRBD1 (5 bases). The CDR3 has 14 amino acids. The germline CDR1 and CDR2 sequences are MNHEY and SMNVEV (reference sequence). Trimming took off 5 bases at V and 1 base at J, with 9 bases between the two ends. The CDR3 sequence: CASSEGQSNQPQHF. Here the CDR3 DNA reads TGTGCCAGCAGTGAGGGGCAAAGCAATCAGCCCCAGCATTTT.

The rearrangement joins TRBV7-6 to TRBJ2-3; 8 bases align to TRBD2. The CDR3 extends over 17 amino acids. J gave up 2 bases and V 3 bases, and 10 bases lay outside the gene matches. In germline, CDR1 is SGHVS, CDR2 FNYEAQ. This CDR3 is CASSFGSSGGPTDTQYF. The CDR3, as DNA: TGTGCCAGCAGCTTCGGGTCCAGCGGGGGCCCCACAGATACGCAGTATTTT.

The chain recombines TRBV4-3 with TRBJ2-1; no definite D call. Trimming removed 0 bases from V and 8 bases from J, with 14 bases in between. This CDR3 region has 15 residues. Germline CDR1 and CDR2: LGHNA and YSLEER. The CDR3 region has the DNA TGCGCCAGCAGCCAAGATTATTTAAGCAAGGATGAGCAGTTCTTC. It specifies CASSQDYLSKDEQFF.

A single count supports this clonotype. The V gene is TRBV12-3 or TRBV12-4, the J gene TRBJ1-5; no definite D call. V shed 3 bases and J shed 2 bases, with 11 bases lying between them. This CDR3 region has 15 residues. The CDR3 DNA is TGTGCCAGCAGTTTCGGCCGCCAGGGCAATCAGCCCCAGCATTTT. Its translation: CASSFGRQGNQPQHF.

In nucleotides, the CDR3 is TGCGCCAGCAGCCAGGGGACAGGGGGCGGCAATCAGCCCCAGCATTTT. As protein: CASSQGTGGGNQPQHF. The chain recombines TRBV4-3 with TRBJ1-5; 12 nucleotides align to TRBD1. Trimming cost V 3 bases and J 2 bases; bases outside gene matches: 2. This CDR3 spans 16 amino acids. The germline CDR1 and CDR2 sequences are LGHNA and YSLEER.

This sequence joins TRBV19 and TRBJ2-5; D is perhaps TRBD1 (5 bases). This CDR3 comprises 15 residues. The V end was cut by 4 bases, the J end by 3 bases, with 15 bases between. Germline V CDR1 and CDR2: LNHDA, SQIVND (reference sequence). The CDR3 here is CASSTRQGAEETQYF. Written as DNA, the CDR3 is TGTGCCAGTAGTACCCGACAAGGGGCGGAAGAGACCCAGTACTTC.

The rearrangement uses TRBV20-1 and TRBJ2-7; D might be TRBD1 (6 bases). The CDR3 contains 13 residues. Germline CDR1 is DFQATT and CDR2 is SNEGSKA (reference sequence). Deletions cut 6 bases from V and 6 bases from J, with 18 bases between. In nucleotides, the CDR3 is TGCAGTGCCCCACGGGACAACCTTCGCGAGCAGTACTTC. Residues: CSAPRDNLREQYF.

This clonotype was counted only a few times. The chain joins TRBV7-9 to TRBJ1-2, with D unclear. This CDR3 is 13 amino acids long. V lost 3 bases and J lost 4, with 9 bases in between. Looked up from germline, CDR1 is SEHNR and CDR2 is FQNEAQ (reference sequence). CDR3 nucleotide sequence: TGTGCCAGCAGCTTGGACGACCCCTATGGCTACACCTTC. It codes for CASSLDDPYGYTF.

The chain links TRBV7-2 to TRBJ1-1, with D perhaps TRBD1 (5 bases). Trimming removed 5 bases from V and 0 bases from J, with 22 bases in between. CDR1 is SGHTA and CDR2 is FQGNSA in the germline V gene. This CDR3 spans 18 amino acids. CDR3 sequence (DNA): TGTGCCAGCAGCCCCTCGGGGGGTTTCTGGGGAATGAACACTGAAGCTTTCTTT. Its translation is CASSPSGGFWGMNTEAFF.

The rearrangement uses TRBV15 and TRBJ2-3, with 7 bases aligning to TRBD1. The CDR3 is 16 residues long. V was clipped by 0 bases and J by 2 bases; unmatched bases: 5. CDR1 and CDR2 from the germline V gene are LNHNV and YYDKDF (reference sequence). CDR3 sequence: CATSRDTGQITDTQYF. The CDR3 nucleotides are TGTGCCACCAGCAGAGATACGGGACAGATCACAGATACGCAGTATTTT.

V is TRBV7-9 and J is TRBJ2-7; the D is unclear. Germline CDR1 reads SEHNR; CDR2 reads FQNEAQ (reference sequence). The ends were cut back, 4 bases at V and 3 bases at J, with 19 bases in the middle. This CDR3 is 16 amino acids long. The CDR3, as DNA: TGTGCCAGCAGCTCGAGGACCGCGGCTGGAGACTACGAGCAGTACTTC. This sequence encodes CASSSRTAAGDYEQYF.

The CDR3 sequence is CASGPTGTNEKLFF. The CDR3 DNA sequence: TGTGCCAGCGGTCCGACAGGAACTAATGAAAAACTGTTTTTT. The V call is TRBV12-3 or TRBV12-4, the J call TRBJ1-4; perhaps TRBD1 as D (6 bases). The CDR3 covers 14 residues. V gave up 8 bases and J gave up 1 base, with 11 bases separating them.

In DNA, the CDR3 is TGCGCCAGCAGCTTGCAGGGGCGAGGGACTGAAGCTTTCTTT. This translates into CASSLQGRGTEAFF. The chain uses TRBV5-1 and TRBJ1-1, with a weak D call TRBD1 (6 bases). Germline V gene lookup returns CDR1 SGHRS and CDR2 YFSETQ. V lost 1 base and J 5 bases, leaving 12 bases between the germline ends. This CDR3 is built from 14 residues.

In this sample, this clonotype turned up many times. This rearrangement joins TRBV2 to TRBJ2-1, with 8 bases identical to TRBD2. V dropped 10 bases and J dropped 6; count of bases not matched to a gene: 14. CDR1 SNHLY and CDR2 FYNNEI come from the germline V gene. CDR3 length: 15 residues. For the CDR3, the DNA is TGTGCCACACAGCCGGCGGGACGGGAGGGCAATGAGCAGTTCTTC. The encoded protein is CATQPAGREGNEQFF.

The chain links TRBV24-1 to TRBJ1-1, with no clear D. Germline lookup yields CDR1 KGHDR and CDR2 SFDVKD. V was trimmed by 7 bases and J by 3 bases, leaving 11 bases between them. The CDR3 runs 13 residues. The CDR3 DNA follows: TGTGCCACCAGAAATCGGGAGGACACTGAAGCTTTCTTT. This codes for CATRNREDTEAFF.

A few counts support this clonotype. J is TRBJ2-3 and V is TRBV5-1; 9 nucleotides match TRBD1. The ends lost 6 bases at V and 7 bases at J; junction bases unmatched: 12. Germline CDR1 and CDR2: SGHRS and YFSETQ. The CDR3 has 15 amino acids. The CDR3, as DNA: TGCGCCAGCACCACGGACAGGGGCGATCGGAATACGCAGTATTTT. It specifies CASTTDRGDRNTQYF.

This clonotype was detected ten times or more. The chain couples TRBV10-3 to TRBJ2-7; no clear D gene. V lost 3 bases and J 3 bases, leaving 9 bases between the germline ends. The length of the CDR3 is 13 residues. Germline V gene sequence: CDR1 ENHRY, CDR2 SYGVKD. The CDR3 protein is CAISEGQVYEQYF. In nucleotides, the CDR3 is TGTGCCATCAGTGAAGGGCAGGTCTACGAGCAGTACTTC.

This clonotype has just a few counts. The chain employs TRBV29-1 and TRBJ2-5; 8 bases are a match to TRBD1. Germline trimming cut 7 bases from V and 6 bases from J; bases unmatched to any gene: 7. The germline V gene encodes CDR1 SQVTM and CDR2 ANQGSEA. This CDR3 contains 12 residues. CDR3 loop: CSGDRGSKTQYF. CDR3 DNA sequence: TGCAGCGGTGACAGGGGTAGTAAGACCCAGTACTTC.

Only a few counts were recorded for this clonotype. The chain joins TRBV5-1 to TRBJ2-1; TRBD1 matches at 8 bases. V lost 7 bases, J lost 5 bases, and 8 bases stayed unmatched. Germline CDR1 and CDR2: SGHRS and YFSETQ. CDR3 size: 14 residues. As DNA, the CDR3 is TGCGCCAGCGGCGTCAGGGGGCTGGACAATGAGCAGTTCTTC. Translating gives CASGVRGLDNEQFF.